The entry that follows covers one T cell receptor beta chain sequence. Which antigen it targets is not known. Base quality data are lacking; no much larger clone is found one base away. The sample is drawn from a study of identical twins (dated by TCRdb to 2015 to 2016). Background on the whole study: The study deep-sequenced TCR alpha and beta repertoires from monozygotic twins, unrelated adults of various ages and cord blood to test whether fetal clonotypes persist. To rule out contamination, the twin experiments were replicated at different times with different library preparation protocols.

Every donor was a healthy Caucasian. Three pairs of female monozygotic twins, all aged 18 to 29 years, made up the twin cohort. CD4+ and CD8+ T cell populations were isolated with positive isolation kits from Invitrogen. Receptor libraries were prepared by 5' RACE. Sequencing relied on an Illumina HiSeq 2000. Template switching added a universal primer binding site, and the final cDNA carried a unique molecular identifier that allowed TCR cDNA molecules to be counted accurately. Specific primers in the conserved constant-segment region were used to synthesize first-strand cDNA for TCR alpha and beta chains. To control for contamination, every cDNA library carried two barcodes: a SMART-Mk sample barcode plus Illumina barcodes. TruSeq adapter sequences and Illumina sample barcodes were added in two successive PCR steps. The TCR alpha and beta cDNA libraries were sequenced on the Illumina HiSeq platform using custom primers. Processing in the source paper ran as follows. Raw reads were processed with MiGEC to extract unique molecular identifiers, and MiXCR was used to determine CDR3 positions. For each individual, recombination models were inferred using an EM algorithm with the repgenHMM and IGoR tools. Shared clonotypes were analyzed with the tcR package in R, and sharing was normalized by the product of cloneset sizes. To study raw recombination without the effects of thymic and clonal selection, out-of-frame nonproductive sequences were analyzed. TCRdb trimmed public reads at Q25 via fastp, called clones via MiXCR and kept in-frame beta chains. Each entry merges the rows of one CDR3 protein and shows their most common DNA and genes. These V and J calls are TCRdb output, not the study's own analysis. Across this sample there are hundreds of thousands of distinct CDR3 sequences, with roughly an eighth seen only once. The ten largest account for roughly 7% of the sample.

What the study reported, not specific to this receptor: In beta out-of-frame sequences, excess twin sharing was weaker, because having fewer shared sequences lowered the signal-to-noise ratio. Abundant cord blood beta clonotypes had fewer insertions, young adult naive repertoires showed a similar but weaker trend, and memory repertoires showed no such trend. Out-of-frame TCR alpha sharing in monozygotic twins was systematically underestimated by recombination models, whereas sharing between unrelated individuals was in agreement with the recombination models. Because the same donors could not be followed over many years, the conclusions depended on cross-sectional statistical analysis. Invariant T cells such as MAIT and iNKT could partly confound zero-insertion analyses, though diverse VJ usage argued against this for most clonotypes. Compared with coincidental sharing between unrelated individuals, out-of-frame TCR alpha sequences shared between twins had an excess of sequences with low generation probability.

This sample also belongs to another study, concerning yellow fever vaccine responses in identical twins. As described in the second report: The T cell response to vaccination in identical twins was reported by the authors to appear partly convergent and partly personalized. In the study, vaccine-responding T cell clones were precisely tracked in identical twins.

The source is a woman aged 18-35 years in good health. The sequenced material came from CD8+ T cells sorted from blood.

Here the CDR3 is given as CATSGASGSSYNEQFF. The nucleotide sequence reads as follows: TGTGCCACCAGCGGGGCTAGCGGGAGCTCCTACAATGAGCAGTTCTTC. Recombination linked TRBV24-1 to TRBJ2-1; 10 bases in between match TRBD2. As encoded in the germline V gene, CDR1 is KGHDR while CDR2 is SFDVKD. At the junction V is shortened by 7 bases and J by 0 bases; bases outside the gene matches: 5. Measured from the cysteine to the phenylalanine, the CDR3 is 16 residues long. Only the CDR3 region is kept as DNA, spanning 48 bases read in frame from base 1.